The 26 T cell receptor beta chains below were found in one sample sequenced in a study of OX40 agonist ivuxolimab in advanced cancers. The assay was immunoSEQ multiplex PCR, and TCRdb's table has in-frame clones only and misses some. The sample lists 65,000 to 80,000 clones, almost 85% seen once, with roughly 2.1% in the top ten. Sequencing was performed on CD4+ or CD8+ T cells sorted from blood, taken in a trial of the OX40 agonist ivuxolimab. The receptors come from an adult with an advanced solid tumor such as melanoma, head and neck, liver or kidney cancer.

This clone turned up a few times. The rearrangement links TRBV25-1 to TRBJ1-5; 7 bases map to TRBD1. The germline V gene has CDR1 MGHDK and CDR2 SYGVNS. After removal of 1 base from V and 2 bases from J, the junction contained 5 bases not matched to a gene. CDR3 length: 16 amino acids. The CDR3 sequence: CASSESEGAGNQPQHF. The CDR3, as DNA: TGTGCCAGCAGTGAATCAGAGGGGGCCGGCAATCAGCCCCAGCATTTT.

The chain uses TRBV29-1 and TRBJ2-2; D not certain. Germline CDR1 SQVTM, CDR2 ANQGSEA. The V and J ends lost 2 bases and 0 bases respectively, with 7 bases between them. CDR3 size: 14 residues. The CDR3 here is CSVERAANTGELFF. CDR3 DNA: TGCAGCGTTGAAAGGGCAGCGAACACCGGGGAGCTGTTTTTT.

The rearrangement links TRBV5-3 to TRBJ2-7; no firm D call. TRBV5-3 is noted as an ORF with a role that remains uncertain. This CDR3 is 14 amino acids long. Trimming stripped 7 bases from V and 1 base from J, with 15 bases between. CDR3 region: CARSSDEDSYEQYF. As DNA, the CDR3 is TGTGCCAGATCGTCTGACGAGGATTCCTACGAGCAGTACTTC.

Here the CDR3 DNA reads TGTGCCAGCCACATTAGCGGGAGGGCCTCGAATGAGCAGTTCTTC. This translates into CASHISGRASNEQFF. The V call is TRBV18, the J call TRBJ2-1, with TRBD2 matching over 11 bases. Losses at the gene ends were 8 bases for V and 7 bases for J; bases not matched to a gene: 10. In germline, CDR1 is KGHSH, CDR2 LQKENI. The CDR3 runs 15 residues.

Of note for this clone: At one end the junction does not follow the germline gene, possibly because of a read error. The rearrangement uses TRBV7-2 and TRBJ2-7, with 7 positions matching TRBD2. Looked up from germline, CDR1 is SGHTA and CDR2 is FQGNSA. This CDR3 contains 15 residues. The CDR3 DNA follows: TGTGCCAGCAGCCTAGCTGGAGGACTAGCCTACGAGCAGTACTTC. Residues: CASSLAGGLAYEQYF.

This clone was observed a handful of times. V is TRBV12-5 and J is TRBJ2-1, with D perhaps TRBD1 or TRBD2 (5 bases each). This CDR3 contains 15 residues. Looked up from germline, CDR1 is LGHNT and CDR2 is FRNRAP. The V end was cut by 6 bases, the J end by 5 bases, with 17 bases between. DNA for the CDR3: TGTGCTAGTGGGTATACTAGACAGCCAGACAATGAGCAGTTCTTC. It yields the protein CASGYTRQPDNEQFF.

The chain carries TRBV18 and TRBJ1-5; D perhaps matches TRBD1 (5 bases). V was clipped by 5 bases and J by 0 bases, with 14 bases between them. This CDR3 spans 16 amino acids. Germline V gene sequence: CDR1 KGHSH, CDR2 LQKENI. CDR3 DNA sequence: TGTGCCAGCTCAGTAGGGACGGCGTATAGCAATCAGCCCCAGCATTTT. Amino acids: CASSVGTAYSNQPQHF.

V gene TRBV4-3 combines with J gene TRBJ2-2, with D tentatively TRBD1 (6 bases). The germline V gene encodes CDR1 LGHNA and CDR2 YSLEER. The germline V and J ends were trimmed by 6 bases and 2 bases, with 13 bases remaining between them. The CDR3 is 15 amino acids. The CDR3 nucleotides are TGCGCCAGCAGGCAACAGGGTGCTAACACCGGGGAGCTGTTTTTT. Translated, it gives CASRQQGANTGELFF.

The rearrangement uses TRBV18 and TRBJ1-5; 7 nucleotides match TRBD1. V lost 3 bases and J lost 4; bases outside the gene matches: 0. Per germline, CDR1 KGHSH and CDR2 LQKENI. The CDR3 length is 13 residues. The CDR3: CASSPGQNQPQHF. In DNA form, the CDR3 reads TGTGCCAGCTCACCGGGACAGAATCAGCCCCAGCATTTT.

J is TRBJ2-7 and V is TRBV5-4; either TRBD1 or TRBD2 may fit D (6 bases each). CDR3 length: 14 amino acids. Germline CDR1 and CDR2: SGHNT and YYREEE (reference sequence). Trimming stripped 4 bases from V and 6 bases from J, with 17 bases between. CDR3 coding DNA: TGTGCCAGCAGCCCATACAGGGAGGACCCCGAGCAGTACTTC. Translating it yields CASSPYREDPEQYF.

The gene calls are TRBV14 and TRBJ2-1; TRBD2 matches at 10 bases. V was pared by 4 bases and J by 1 base, with 1 base of the junction left unmatched. This CDR3 is built from 15 residues. The V gene's germline CDR1 is SGHDN and CDR2 FVKESK. The CDR3 DNA reads TGTGCCAGCAGCCTGGGACTAGCGTCCTACAATGAGCAGTTCTTC. Amino acids: CASSLGLASYNEQFF.

The chain employs TRBV9 and TRBJ2-1, with D hard to call. Trimming stripped 0 bases from V and 9 bases from J, with 13 bases between. CDR1 SGDLS and CDR2 YYNGEE come from the germline V gene. The CDR3 contains 14 residues. CDR3 nucleotides: TGTGCCAGCAGCGTAGTAACAGAGACGGGTGAGCAGTTCTTC. Its translation: CASSVVTETGEQFF.

The genes are TRBV29-1 and TRBJ2-7; no clear D gene. Germline values: CDR1 SQVTM, CDR2 ANQGSEA. Trimming pared 3 bases from V and 0 bases from J, leaving 12 bases between. The CDR3 totals 14 residues. CDR3 residues: CSVELRRNSYEQYF. For the CDR3, the DNA is TGCAGCGTTGAGCTTAGAAGGAACTCCTACGAGCAGTACTTC.

This clone was seen a handful of times. CDR3 in amino acids: CASSLDPSGRTYEQYF. The CDR3, as DNA: TGTGCCAGCAGCTTAGACCCCAGCGGGAGGACCTACGAGCAGTACTTC. The V gene is TRBV7-2, the J gene TRBJ2-7; 9 positions agree with TRBD2. The junction had 6 bases not matched to a gene; V was cut back by 1 base and J by 2 bases. Germline V gene lookup returns CDR1 SGHTA and CDR2 FQGNSA. The CDR3 contains 16 residues. The full variable domain, rest sourced from reference TRBV7-2 and TRBJ2-7, is GAGVSQSPSNKVTEKGKDVELRCDPISGHTALYWYRQSLGQGLEFLIYFQGNSAPDKSGLPSDRFSAERTGGSVSTLTIQRTQQEDSAVYLCASSLDPSGRTYEQYFGPGTRLTVT.

The chain employs TRBV27 and TRBJ2-3; TRBD2 agrees at 11 bases. Germline V gene lookup returns CDR1 MNHEY and CDR2 SMNVEV (reference sequence). V trimming: 7 bases; J trimming: 6 bases; junction bases outside the gene matches: 3. The CDR3 has 13 residues. The CDR3 is CASTPSGRDTQYF. The CDR3 bases are TGTGCCAGCACCCCTAGCGGGAGGGATACGCAGTATTTT.

The chain uses TRBV5-1 and TRBJ1-1; D not certain. V was shortened by 0 bases and J by 5 bases, with 8 bases between the two germline ends. There are 13 residues in the CDR3. The V gene's germline CDR1 is SGHRS and CDR2 YFSETQ. The DNA of the CDR3 is TGCGCCAGCAGCTTGGAGGGCCATACTGAAGCTTTCTTT. Translated, it gives CASSLEGHTEAFF.

This clone was counted between two and nine times. The chain links TRBV18 to TRBJ2-7; no clear D. Germline V gives CDR1 KGHSH, CDR2 LQKENI. Trimming removed 4 bases from V and 3 bases from J, with 4 bases in between. The CDR3 runs to 11 residues. Here the CDR3 DNA reads TGTGCCAGCTCACAGAACTACGAGCAGTACTTC. Protein sequence: CASSQNYEQYF.

The V gene is TRBV5-8, the J gene TRBJ2-1, with 7 bases fitting TRBD1. The V gene's germline CDR1 is SGHTS and CDR2 YDEGEE. V gave up 0 bases and J gave up 8 bases; unmatched junction bases: 8. The CDR3 has 15 amino acids. CDR3 DNA sequence: TGTGCCAGCAGCTTGGAGGTACAGGGGTTCGATGAGCAGTTCTTC. Protein product: CASSLEVQGFDEQFF.

The rearrangement links TRBV5-1 to TRBJ2-1; TRBD2 agrees at 8 bases. This CDR3 has 16 amino acids. Trimming at V came to 0 bases and at J to 9 bases, leaving 11 bases not matched to a gene. Germline V gene lookup returns CDR1 SGHRS and CDR2 YFSETQ. The CDR3 DNA reads TGCGCCAGCAGCTTGGCCGTTTCGGGAGGGTCGGCTGAGCAGTTCTTC. It translates to CASSLAVSGGSAEQFF.

This chain links TRBV19 with TRBJ2-7, with D possibly TRBD1 on 5 matching bases. This CDR3 comprises 16 residues. Looked up from germline, CDR1 is LNHDA and CDR2 is SQIVND (reference sequence). V shed 1 base and J shed 0 bases, with 13 bases lying between them. CDR3 sequence reads: CASSIGAGHGSYEQYF. In DNA form, the CDR3 reads TGTGCCAGTAGTATAGGTGCAGGACATGGCTCCTACGAGCAGTACTTC. Full variable domain (missing parts from reference TRBV19 and TRBJ2-7): DGGITQSPKYLFRKEGQNVTLSCEQNLNHDAMYWYRQDPGQGLRLIYYSQIVNDFQKGDIAEGYSVSREKKESFPLTVTSAQKNPTAFYLCASSIGAGHGSYEQYFGPGTRLTVT.

The chain uses TRBV5-1 and TRBJ2-7, with 7 bases aligning to TRBD1. This CDR3 is 14 amino acids long. CDR1 is SGHRS and CDR2 is YFSETQ in the germline V gene. V shed 5 bases, J shed 6 bases, and the junction held 11 bases outside the gene matches. CDR3 DNA sequence: TGCGCCAGCAGACGGACAGGCGACCTTTTCGAGCAGTACTTC. Its protein product is CASRRTGDLFEQYF.

The V and J genes are TRBV5-6 and TRBJ1-5; D unresolved. Germline values: CDR1 SGHDT, CDR2 YYEEEE. Trimming took 0 bases from V and 4 from J, leaving 14 bases between them. CDR3 length: 16 residues. The CDR3 coding sequence is TGTGCCAGCAGCTTGGCCCCCAGCCCACCAAATCAGCCCCAGCATTTT. It is translated as CASSLAPSPPNQPQHF. The complete variable domain, with remaining parts taken from reference TRBV5-6 and TRBJ1-5, reads DAGVTQSPTHLIKTRGQQVTLRCSPKSGHDTVSWYQQALGQGPQFIFQYYEEEERQRGNFPDRFSGHQFPNYSSELNVNALLLGDSALYLCASSLAPSPPNQPQHFGDGTRLSIL.

This clone was observed a handful of times. The V call is TRBV6-5, the J call TRBJ1-1; D remains unclear. V was cut by 6 bases and J by 0 bases, with 11 bases left in between. Germline CDR1 is MNHEY and CDR2 is SVGAGI. CDR3 length: 14 residues. CDR3 amino acids: CASRPKRMNTEAFF. CDR3 bases: TGTGCCAGCAGGCCAAAACGTATGAACACTGAAGCTTTCTTT.

The gene calls are TRBV4-3 and TRBJ2-3; possibly TRBD1 or TRBD2 for D (5 bases each). V lost 0 bases to trimming and J lost 5 bases, with 18 bases between them. CDR1 and CDR2 from the germline V gene are LGHNA and YSLEER. This CDR3 has 17 amino acids. CDR3 nucleotides: TGCGCCAGCAGCCAAGATATCGGGGACCCAACGAGAGATACGCAGTATTTT. Translating it yields CASSQDIGDPTRDTQYF.

The chain combines TRBV29-1 with TRBJ1-5; possibly TRBD1 for D (6 bases). This CDR3 region has 13 residues. V was clipped by 3 bases and J by 7 bases, with 13 bases between them. From germline, CDR1 is SQVTM and CDR2 ANQGSEA. The CDR3 sequence is CSVEVFRGQPQHF. CDR3 sequence (DNA): TGCAGCGTTGAGGTCTTCAGGGGCCAGCCCCAGCATTTT.

The chain combines TRBV11-2 with TRBJ2-5; tentatively, D is TRBD1 (7 bases). This CDR3 region has 16 residues. V lost 1 base to trimming and J lost 5 bases, with 17 bases between them. Germline V gene sequence: CDR1 SGHAT, CDR2 FQNNGV. This CDR3 reads CASSLVGRGDGETQYF. For the CDR3, the DNA is TGTGCCAGCAGCTTAGTAGGCAGGGGGGACGGGGAGACCCAGTACTTC.